A selection of T cell receptor beta chains follows, all from one sample in a study of technical replicates of blood from a few donors. TCRdb's table, derived via immunoSEQ multiplex PCR, lists solely in-frame clones and lacks some. The profile shows roughly 68,000 clones, almost 95% of them singletons. The specimen sequenced was T cells isolated from PBMCs. The receptors were sampled from a human donor in good health. Both conserved end residues are part of each CDR3. The D gene is left open where the match is weak. For some rows the clone size is stated as once, few or many, or as a class when expanded; others skip it.

clone_size: .
d_call: .
j_call: TRBJ2-7
v_call: TRBV19
cdr3_nt: TGTGCCAGTAGTATAAGTAGCTCCTACGAGCAGTACTTC
cdr3_aa: CASSISSSYEQYF

clone_size: .
d_call: TRBD1
j_call: TRBJ2-2
v_call: TRBV6-1
cdr3_nt: TGTGCCAGCAGTGAAGGTAGCAGGGGGTCGGCGGAGCTGTTTTTT
cdr3_aa: CASSEGSRGSAELFF

clone_size: .
d_call: TRBD1
j_call: TRBJ2-7
v_call: TRBV11-1
cdr3_nt: TGTGCCAGCAGCCGTAGACAGGGGGATAAATACTTCTACGAGCAGTACTTC
cdr3_aa: CASSRRQGDKYFYEQYF

clone_size: .
d_call: .
j_call: TRBJ2-3
v_call: TRBV27
cdr3_nt: TGTGCCAGCTCTCAAGACAGAAGCACAGATACGCAGTATTTT
cdr3_aa: CASSQDRSTDTQYF

clone_size: .
d_call: .
j_call: TRBJ2-3
v_call: TRBV5-4
cdr3_nt: TGTGCCAGCAGCTTAGACAGAGATACGCAGTATTTT
cdr3_aa: CASSLDRDTQYF

clone_size: .
d_call: .
j_call: TRBJ2-3
v_call: TRBV5-1
cdr3_nt: TGCGCCAGCAGCCTCTACACAGATACGCAGTATTTT
cdr3_aa: CASSLYTDTQYF

clone_size: .
d_call: TRBD2
j_call: TRBJ2-3
v_call: TRBV9
cdr3_nt: TGTGCCAGCAGCGTCGGACTAGCGGGAACTATCCACACAGATACGCAGTATTTT
cdr3_aa: CASSVGLAGTIHTDTQYF

clone_size: once
d_call: TRBD1
j_call: TRBJ1-2
v_call: TRBV2
cdr3_nt: TGTGCCAGCAGGGACCAAGGGACAGGGAGTTACGGCTACACCTTC
cdr3_aa: CASRDQGTGSYGYTF

clone_size: .
d_call: TRBD2
j_call: TRBJ2-2
v_call: TRBV30
cdr3_nt: TGTGCCTGGAGTCTGTTAGCGGGAGGTATTCCCGGGGAGCTGTTTTTT
cdr3_aa: CAWSLLAGGIPGELFF

clone_size: few
d_call: .
j_call: TRBJ1-1
v_call: TRBV12-5
cdr3_nt: TGTGCTAGTGGTTGGGGACTCATGAACACTGAAGCTTTCTTT
cdr3_aa: CASGWGLMNTEAFF

clone_size: .
d_call: .
j_call: TRBJ2-3
v_call: TRBV10-3
cdr3_nt: TGTGCCATCAGTGATCACGAGGCAGATACGCAGTATTTT
cdr3_aa: CAISDHEADTQYF

clone_size: .
d_call: .
j_call: TRBJ2-7
v_call: TRBV5-1
cdr3_nt: TGCGCCAGCAGCTTGGACGGGGACGCGGGATACTACGAGCAGTACTTC
cdr3_aa: CASSLDGDAGYYEQYF

clone_size: .
d_call: .
j_call: TRBJ2-7
v_call: TRBV11-2
cdr3_nt: TGTGCCAGCAGCCGTTACAGTACGAGCTACGAGCAGTACTTC
cdr3_aa: CASSRYSTSYEQYF

clone_size: .
d_call: TRBD2
j_call: TRBJ2-2
v_call: TRBV7-2
cdr3_nt: TGTGCCAGCAGCTTAGATACCGCTAGCGGGAGCACCGGGGAGCTGTTTTTT
cdr3_aa: CASSLDTASGSTGELFF

clone_size: .
d_call: TRBD2
j_call: TRBJ2-5
v_call: TRBV28
cdr3_nt: TGTGCCACCTTAGGACTAGCGGGAGGCCAAGAGACCCAGTACTTC
cdr3_aa: CATLGLAGGQETQYF

clone_size: .
d_call: .
j_call: TRBJ2-1
v_call: TRBV6-1
cdr3_nt: TGTGCCAGCAGTGAACCGTCGGGGAGAGAGCAGTTCTTC
cdr3_aa: CASSEPSGREQFF

clone_size: .
d_call: TRBD1
j_call: TRBJ1-2
v_call: TRBV12-5
cdr3_nt: TGTGCTAGTACGACAGGGTTGGGATATGGCTACACCTTC
cdr3_aa: CASTTGLGYGYTF

clone_size: .
d_call: TRBD2
j_call: TRBJ2-1
v_call: TRBV18
cdr3_nt: TGTGCCAGCTCACCAGTCAGACTAGCGGGAGGATACAATGAGCAGTTCTTC
cdr3_aa: CASSPVRLAGGYNEQFF

clone_size: .
d_call: TRBD1
j_call: TRBJ2-3
v_call: TRBV28
cdr3_nt: TGTGCCAGCAGTCTAGACAGGGTGAGAGATACGCAGTATTTT
cdr3_aa: CASSLDRVRDTQYF

clone_size: .
d_call: .
j_call: TRBJ1-1
v_call: TRBV30
cdr3_nt: TGTGCCTGGAGTGTCGCAGGGATAGTAGCTTTCTTT
cdr3_aa: CAWSVAGIVAFF

clone_size: .
d_call: TRBD1
j_call: TRBJ2-3
v_call: TRBV6-1
cdr3_nt: TGTGCCAGCAGTGAAGACCCGGCAGGGGGCGTGAGGGATACGCAGTATTTT
cdr3_aa: CASSEDPAGGVRDTQYF

clone_size: .
d_call: TRBD2
j_call: TRBJ2-1
v_call: TRBV11-3
cdr3_nt: TGTGCCAGCAGCGGACTAGCTGCCCCCAATGAGCAGTTCTTC
cdr3_aa: CASSGLAAPNEQFF

clone_size: once
d_call: .
j_call: TRBJ1-2
v_call: TRBV27
cdr3_nt: TGTGCCAGCAGTCCTACAGGGAACTATGGCTACACCTTC
cdr3_aa: CASSPTGNYGYTF

clone_size: .
d_call: TRBD2
j_call: TRBJ2-1
v_call: TRBV19
cdr3_nt: TGTGCCAGTAGTTCTTTCCCGGGACTAGCGGGAGGGGGGAATGAGCAGTTCTTC
cdr3_aa: CASSSFPGLAGGGNEQFF

clone_size: .
d_call: .
j_call: TRBJ2-2
v_call: TRBV2
cdr3_nt: TGTGCCAGCAGCCTTGGACTTAACACCGGGGAGCTGTTTTTT
cdr3_aa: CASSLGLNTGELFF

clone_size: .
d_call: .
j_call: TRBJ1-5
v_call: TRBV19
cdr3_nt: TGTGCCAGTAGTCCGTGGACAGACAATCAGCCCCAGCATTTT
cdr3_aa: CASSPWTDNQPQHF

clone_size: .
d_call: .
j_call: TRBJ2-2
v_call: TRBV7-2
cdr3_nt: TGTGCCAGCAGCTTAGTTGCGGTGAACACCGGGGAGCTGTTTTTT
cdr3_aa: CASSLVAVNTGELFF

clone_size: .
d_call: .
j_call: TRBJ2-7
v_call: TRBV19
cdr3_nt: TGTGCCAGTAGTATAGAGGCCCGACAGTACTTC
cdr3_aa: CASSIEARQYF

clone_size: .
d_call: TRBD2
j_call: TRBJ2-3
v_call: TRBV7-3
cdr3_nt: TGTGCCAGCAGCGCGGGGGGAGGCACAGATACGCAGTATTTT
cdr3_aa: CASSAGGGTDTQYF

clone_size: .
d_call: .
j_call: TRBJ1-1
v_call: TRBV2
cdr3_nt: TGTGCCAGCAGTGTCCGGACAGTTCCGAACACTGAAGCTTTCTTT
cdr3_aa: CASSVRTVPNTEAFF

clone_size: .
d_call: TRBD1
j_call: TRBJ2-7
v_call: TRBV10-3
cdr3_nt: TGTGCCATCAGTGGGGGACAGCCCAACGAGCAGTACTTC
cdr3_aa: CAISGGQPNEQYF

clone_size: .
d_call: TRBD2
j_call: TRBJ2-5
v_call: TRBV5-1
cdr3_nt: TGCGCCAGCAGCTTGATTGGACTAGCGGGAGAGACCCAGTACTTC
cdr3_aa: CASSLIGLAGETQYF

clone_size: .
d_call: TRBD1
j_call: TRBJ2-3
v_call: TRBV28
cdr3_nt: TGTGCCAGCAGCAGGATAGACAGGGATTCAGATACGCAGTATTTT
cdr3_aa: CASSRIDRDSDTQYF

clone_size: .
d_call: TRBD1
j_call: TRBJ2-5
v_call: TRBV30
cdr3_nt: TGTGCCTGGGACAGGGGCCAAGAGACCCAGTACTTC
cdr3_aa: CAWDRGQETQYF

clone_size: .
d_call: .
j_call: TRBJ2-7
v_call: TRBV10-3
cdr3_nt: TGTGCCATCAGTGCCCTAGACAGGCCGACCTACGAGCAGTACTTC
cdr3_aa: CAISALDRPTYEQYF

clone_size: .
d_call: TRBD1
j_call: TRBJ1-5
v_call: TRBV15
cdr3_nt: TGTGCCACCAGCAGAGATCGGGGACAGGCAGGCCAGCCCCAGCATTTT
cdr3_aa: CATSRDRGQAGQPQHF

clone_size: .
d_call: .
j_call: TRBJ2-5
v_call: TRBV27
cdr3_nt: TGTGCCAGCAGTTTAGTTGGGGGGTGGGAGACCCAGTACTTC
cdr3_aa: CASSLVGGWETQYF

clone_size: .
d_call: TRBD1
j_call: TRBJ1-1
v_call: TRBV28
cdr3_nt: TGTGCCAGCAGCCGCAGGAAGACAGGGTTCAACACTGAAGCTTTCTTT
cdr3_aa: CASSRRKTGFNTEAFF

clone_size: .
d_call: .
j_call: TRBJ2-3
v_call: TRBV5-6
cdr3_nt: TGTGCCACCCATATCTCGGGAGCAGGTACGCAGTATTTT
cdr3_aa: CATHISGAGTQYF

clone_size: .
d_call: TRBD1
j_call: TRBJ2-2
v_call: TRBV9
cdr3_nt: TGTGCCAGCAGCTCCGACAGGGTGACCGGGGAGCTGTTTTTT
cdr3_aa: CASSSDRVTGELFF

clone_size: .
d_call: .
j_call: TRBJ1-2
v_call: TRBV7-9
cdr3_nt: TGTGCCAGCTTACTAGACGGAAACTATGGCTACACCTTC
cdr3_aa: CASLLDGNYGYTF

clone_size: .
d_call: TRBD2
j_call: TRBJ2-7
v_call: TRBV29-1
cdr3_nt: TGCAGCGTCGGCCTTGGGGGGGACGAGCAGTACTTC
cdr3_aa: CSVGLGGDEQYF

clone_size: .
d_call: TRBD2
j_call: TRBJ2-2
v_call: TRBV7-6
cdr3_nt: TGTGCCAGCAGCTTTAAGGGGGCGGGAGGGCCCTCGAACACCGGGGAGCTGTTTTTT
cdr3_aa: CASSFKGAGGPSNTGELFF

clone_size: .
d_call: .
j_call: TRBJ1-5
v_call: TRBV5-1
cdr3_nt: TGCGCCAGCAGCTTGGGGGGGGACCAGCCCCAGCATTTT
cdr3_aa: CASSLGGDQPQHF

clone_size: .
d_call: .
j_call: TRBJ1-2
v_call: TRBV5-1
cdr3_nt: TGCGCCAGCAGCTTGGCCGTAGAAGGGGGATATGGCTACACCTTC
cdr3_aa: CASSLAVEGGYGYTF

clone_size: .
d_call: TRBD2
j_call: TRBJ2-5
v_call: TRBV9
cdr3_nt: TGTGCCAGCACGACTAGCGGGACACAAGAGACCCAGTACTTC
cdr3_aa: CASTTSGTQETQYF

clone_size: .
d_call: .
j_call: TRBJ2-3
v_call: TRBV11-3
cdr3_nt: TGTGCCAGCAGCTTAGATCTAGTGAAGCAGTATTTT
cdr3_aa: CASSLDLVKQYF

clone_size: .
d_call: TRBD1
j_call: TRBJ2-1
v_call: TRBV28
cdr3_nt: TGTGCCAGCAGTACTCCCACTGACAGGGGTTTGCAATACAATGAGCAGTTCTTC
cdr3_aa: CASSTPTDRGLQYNEQFF

clone_size: .
d_call: TRBD2
j_call: TRBJ2-1
v_call: TRBV7-2
cdr3_nt: TGTGCCAGCAGCTTAGGGGATAGACTAGCGGAGGCCTACAATGAGCAGTTCTTC
cdr3_aa: CASSLGDRLAEAYNEQFF

clone_size: once
d_call: .
j_call: TRBJ1-2
v_call: TRBV7-8
cdr3_nt: TGTGCCAGCGGGACTGAAGGCTACACCTTC
cdr3_aa: CASGTEGYTF

clone_size: .
d_call: TRBD2
j_call: TRBJ2-7
v_call: TRBV9
cdr3_nt: TGTGCCAGCAGCCTTGGGGCGGGAGCGTCCTACGAGCAGTACTTC
cdr3_aa: CASSLGAGASYEQYF

clone_size: .
d_call: .
j_call: TRBJ2-3
v_call: TRBV5-1
cdr3_nt: TGCGCCAGCAGCCGGCAACAGGATAGCACAGATACGCAGTATTTT
cdr3_aa: CASSRQQDSTDTQYF

clone_size: .
d_call: TRBD1
j_call: TRBJ1-2
v_call: TRBV7-9
cdr3_nt: TGTGCCAGCAGCTTAGTAGGGGCTGACAGGGGAGCTAACTATGGCTACACCTTC
cdr3_aa: CASSLVGADRGANYGYTF

clone_size: .
d_call: TRBD1
j_call: TRBJ1-5
v_call: TRBV27
cdr3_nt: TGTGCCAGCAGTTTTTCACACAGGGGCTTGCATCAGCCCCAGCATTTT
cdr3_aa: CASSFSHRGLHQPQHF

clone_size: .
d_call: TRBD2
j_call: TRBJ2-2
v_call: TRBV11-2
cdr3_nt: TGTGCCAGCAGCCCCCGGCTATTAGCGGGAGATGAGGCCGGGGAGCTGTTTTTT
cdr3_aa: CASSPRLLAGDEAGELFF